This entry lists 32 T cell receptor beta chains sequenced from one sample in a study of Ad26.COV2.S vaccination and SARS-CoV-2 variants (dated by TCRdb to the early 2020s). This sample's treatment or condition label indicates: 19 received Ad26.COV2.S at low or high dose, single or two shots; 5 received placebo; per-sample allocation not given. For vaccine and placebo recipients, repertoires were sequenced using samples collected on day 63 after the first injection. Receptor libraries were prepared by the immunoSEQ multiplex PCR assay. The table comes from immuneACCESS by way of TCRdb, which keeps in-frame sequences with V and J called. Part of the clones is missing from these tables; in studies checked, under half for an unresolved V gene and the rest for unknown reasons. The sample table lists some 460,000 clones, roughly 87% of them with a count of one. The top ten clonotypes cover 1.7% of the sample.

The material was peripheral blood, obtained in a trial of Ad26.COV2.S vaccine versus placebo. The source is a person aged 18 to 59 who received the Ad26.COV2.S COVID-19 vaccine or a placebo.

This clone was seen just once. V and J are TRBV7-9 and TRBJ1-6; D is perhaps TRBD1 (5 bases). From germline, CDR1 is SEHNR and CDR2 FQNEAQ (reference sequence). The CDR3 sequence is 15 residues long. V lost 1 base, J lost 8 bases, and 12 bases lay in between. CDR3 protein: CASSLVQGFDSPLHF. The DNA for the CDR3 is TGTGCCAGCAGCTTAGTCCAGGGTTTCGATTCACCCCTCCACTTT.

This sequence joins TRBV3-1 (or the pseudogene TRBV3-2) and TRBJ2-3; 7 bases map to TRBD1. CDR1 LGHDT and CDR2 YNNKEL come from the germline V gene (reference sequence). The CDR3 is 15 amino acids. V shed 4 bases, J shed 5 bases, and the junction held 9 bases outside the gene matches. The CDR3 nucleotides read TGTGCCAGCAGCCTTCGGACAGGAAGAGGAGATACGCAGTATTTT. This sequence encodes CASSLRTGRGDTQYF.

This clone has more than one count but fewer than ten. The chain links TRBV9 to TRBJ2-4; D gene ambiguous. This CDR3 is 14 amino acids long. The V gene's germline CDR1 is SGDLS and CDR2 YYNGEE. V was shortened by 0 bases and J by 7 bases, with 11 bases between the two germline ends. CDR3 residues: CASSVDYSSNIQYF. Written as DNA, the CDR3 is TGTGCCAGCAGCGTAGATTATAGCAGTAACATTCAGTACTTC.

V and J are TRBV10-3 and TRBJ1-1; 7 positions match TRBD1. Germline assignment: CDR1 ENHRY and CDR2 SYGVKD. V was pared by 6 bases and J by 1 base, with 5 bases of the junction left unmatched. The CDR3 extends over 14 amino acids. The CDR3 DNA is TGTGCCATCAGCTCGGGACAGCGGAACACTGAAGCTTTCTTT. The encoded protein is CAISSGQRNTEAFF.

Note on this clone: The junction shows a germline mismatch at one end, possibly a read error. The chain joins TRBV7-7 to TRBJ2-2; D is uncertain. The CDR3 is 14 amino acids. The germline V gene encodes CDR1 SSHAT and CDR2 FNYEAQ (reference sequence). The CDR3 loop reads CASSLDHSTGELFF. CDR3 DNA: TGTGCTAGCAGCTTAGACCACAGCACCGGGGAGCTGTTTTTT. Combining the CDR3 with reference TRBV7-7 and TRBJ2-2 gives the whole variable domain GAGVSQSPRYKVTKRGQDVTLRCDPISSHATLYWYQQALGQGPEFLTYFNYEAQPDKSGLPSDRFSAERPEGSISTLTIQRTEQRDSAMYRCASSLDHSTGELFFGEGSRLTVL.

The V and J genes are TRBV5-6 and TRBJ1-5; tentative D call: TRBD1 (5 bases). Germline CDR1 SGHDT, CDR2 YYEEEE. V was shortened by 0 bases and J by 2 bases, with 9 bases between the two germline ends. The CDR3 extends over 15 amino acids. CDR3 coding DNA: TGTGCCAGCAGCTTGGGGCAGGGCGGCAATCAGCCCCAGCATTTT. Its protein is CASSLGQGGNQPQHF. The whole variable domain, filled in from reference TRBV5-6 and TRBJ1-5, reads DAGVTQSPTHLIKTRGQQVTLRCSPKSGHDTVSWYQQALGQGPQFIFQYYEEEERQRGNFPDRFSGHQFPNYSSELNVNALLLGDSALYLCASSLGQGGNQPQHFGDGTRLSIL.

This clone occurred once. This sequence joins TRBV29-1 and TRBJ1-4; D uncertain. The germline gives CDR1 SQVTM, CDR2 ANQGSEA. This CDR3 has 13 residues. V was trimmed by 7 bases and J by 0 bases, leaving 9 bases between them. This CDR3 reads CSARRATNEKLFF. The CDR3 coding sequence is TGCAGCGCCCGGAGAGCAACTAATGAAAAACTGTTTTTT.

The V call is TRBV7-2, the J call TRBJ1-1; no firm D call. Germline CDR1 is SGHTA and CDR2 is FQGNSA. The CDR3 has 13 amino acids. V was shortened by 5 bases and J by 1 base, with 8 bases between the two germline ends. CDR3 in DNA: TGTGCCAGCAGCACCGCACCGAACACTGAAGCTTTCTTT. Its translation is CASSTAPNTEAFF. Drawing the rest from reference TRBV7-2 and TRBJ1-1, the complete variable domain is GAGVSQSPSNKVTEKGKDVELRCDPISGHTALYWYRQSLGQGLEFLIYFQGNSAPDKSGLPSDRFSAERTGGSVSTLTIQRTQQEDSAVYLCASSTAPNTEAFFGQGTRLTVV.

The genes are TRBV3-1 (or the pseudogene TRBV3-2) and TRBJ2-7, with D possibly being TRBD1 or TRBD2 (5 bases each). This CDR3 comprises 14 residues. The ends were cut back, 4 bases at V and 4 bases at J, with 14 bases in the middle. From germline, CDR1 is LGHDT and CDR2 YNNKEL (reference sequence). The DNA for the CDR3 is TGTGCCAGCAGCCCTAGGGACGGCTCGTACGAGCAGTACTTC. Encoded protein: CASSPRDGSYEQYF.

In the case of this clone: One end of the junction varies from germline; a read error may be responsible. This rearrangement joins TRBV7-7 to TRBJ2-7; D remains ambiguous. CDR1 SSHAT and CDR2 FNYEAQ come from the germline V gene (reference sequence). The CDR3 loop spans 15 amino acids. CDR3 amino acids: CASSLTADSIHEQYF. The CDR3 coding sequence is TGTGCTAGCAGCTTAACGGCAGATTCAATCCACGAGCAGTACTTC.

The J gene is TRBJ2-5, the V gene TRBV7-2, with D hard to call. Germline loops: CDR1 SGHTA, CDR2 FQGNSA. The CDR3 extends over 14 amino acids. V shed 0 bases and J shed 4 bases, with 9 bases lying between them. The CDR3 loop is CASSLAVPAETQYF. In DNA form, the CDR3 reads TGTGCCAGCAGCTTAGCGGTTCCGGCAGAGACCCAGTACTTC. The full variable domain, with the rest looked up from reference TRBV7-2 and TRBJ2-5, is GAGVSQSPSNKVTEKGKDVELRCDPISGHTALYWYRQSLGQGLEFLIYFQGNSAPDKSGLPSDRFSAERTGGSVSTLTIQRTQQEDSAVYLCASSLAVPAETQYFGPGTRLLVL.

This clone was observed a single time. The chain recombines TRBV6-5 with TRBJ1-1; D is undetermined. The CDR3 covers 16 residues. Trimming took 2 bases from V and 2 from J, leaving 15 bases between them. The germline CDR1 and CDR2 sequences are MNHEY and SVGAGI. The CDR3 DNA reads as TGTGCCAGCAGTTACGACGCTCCCCGGCCCAACACTGAAGCTTTCTTT. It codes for CASSYDAPRPNTEAFF.

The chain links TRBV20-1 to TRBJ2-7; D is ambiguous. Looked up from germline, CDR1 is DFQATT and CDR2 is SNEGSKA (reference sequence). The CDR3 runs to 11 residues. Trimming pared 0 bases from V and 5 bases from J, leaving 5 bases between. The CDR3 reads CSARERNEQYF. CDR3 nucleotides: TGCAGTGCTAGAGAGCGGAACGAGCAGTACTTC.

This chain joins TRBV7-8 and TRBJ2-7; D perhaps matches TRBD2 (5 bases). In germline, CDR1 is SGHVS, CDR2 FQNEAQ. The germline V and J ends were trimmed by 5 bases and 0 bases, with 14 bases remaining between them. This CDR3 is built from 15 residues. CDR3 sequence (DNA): TGTGCCAGCAGCCCATACACCAGCGGCTCCTACGAGCAGTACTTC. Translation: CASSPYTSGSYEQYF. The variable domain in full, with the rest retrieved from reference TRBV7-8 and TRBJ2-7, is GAGVSQSPRYKVAKRGQDVALRCDPISGHVSLFWYQQALGQGPEFLTYFQNEAQLDKSGLPSDRFFAERPEGSVSTLKIQRTQQEDSAVYLCASSPYTSGSYEQYFGPGTRLTVT.

CDR3 protein: CASSPHTGNSNQPQHF. The CDR3 DNA reads TGTGCCAGCAGCCCTCACACAGGGAATAGCAATCAGCCCCAGCATTTT. The chain is built from TRBV7-8 and TRBJ1-5, with a possible D match to TRBD1 (6 bases). The CDR3 consists of 16 residues. Trimming shortened V by 5 bases and J by 0 bases, and 14 bases separated the two germline ends. Germline-derived CDR1 and CDR2 are SGHVS and FQNEAQ.

This CDR3 is CASSPGGADYGYTF. CDR3 bases: TGTGCCAGCAGCCCAGGGGGCGCAGACTATGGCTACACCTTC. V gene TRBV7-3 combines with J gene TRBJ1-2; 8 nucleotides match TRBD1. The CDR3 runs 14 residues. Germline V gene lookup returns CDR1 SGHTA and CDR2 FQGTGA. V was pared by 5 bases and J by 3 bases, with 5 bases of the junction left unmatched.

CDR3 nucleotide sequence: TGTGCCAGCAGCTTGGTTGTTGGGACAGGGATACACGAGCAGTACTTC. It codes for CASSLVVGTGIHEQYF. The chain couples TRBV5-8 to TRBJ2-7, with 9 bases lining up with TRBD1. In germline, CDR1 is SGHTS, CDR2 YDEGEE. CDR3 length: 16 amino acids. V was pared by 0 bases and J by 5 bases, with 9 bases of the junction left unmatched.

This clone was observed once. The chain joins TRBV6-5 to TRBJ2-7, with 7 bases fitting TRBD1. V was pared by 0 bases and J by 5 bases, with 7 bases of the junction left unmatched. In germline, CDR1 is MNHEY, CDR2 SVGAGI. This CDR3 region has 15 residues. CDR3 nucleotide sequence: TGTGCCAGCAGTTACTCCCACAGGGGAAGGGACGAGCAGTACTTC. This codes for CASSYSHRGRDEQYF.

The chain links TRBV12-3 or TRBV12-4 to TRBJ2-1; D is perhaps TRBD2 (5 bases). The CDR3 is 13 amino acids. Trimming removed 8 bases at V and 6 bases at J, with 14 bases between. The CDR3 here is CASRPSGGNEQFF. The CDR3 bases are TGTGCCAGCCGTCCGTCTGGAGGCAATGAGCAGTTCTTC.

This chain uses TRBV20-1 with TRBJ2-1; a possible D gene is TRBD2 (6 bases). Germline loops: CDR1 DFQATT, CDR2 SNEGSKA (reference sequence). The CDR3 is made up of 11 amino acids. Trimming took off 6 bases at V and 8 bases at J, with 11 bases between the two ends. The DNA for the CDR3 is TGCAGTGCGCGGGGAGCCCATGAGCAGTTCTTC. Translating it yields CSARGAHEQFF.

The CDR3 spells CASSLDRRSSGNTIYF. The CDR3 region has the DNA TGTGCCAGCAGCTTAGACAGACGGAGCTCTGGAAACACCATATATTTT. V usage is TRBV5-6 and J usage is TRBJ1-3, with D possibly being TRBD1 (5 bases). Trimming left V 2 bases short and J 0 bases short, with 12 bases between. This CDR3 is 16 amino acids long. CDR1 and CDR2 (germline): SGHDT, YYEEEE.

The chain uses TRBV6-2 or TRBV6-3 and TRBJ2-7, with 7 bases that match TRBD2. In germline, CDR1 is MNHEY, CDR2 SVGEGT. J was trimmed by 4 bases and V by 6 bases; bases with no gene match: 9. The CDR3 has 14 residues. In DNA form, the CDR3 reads TGTGCCAGCAGCATCTGGACGGGGGGATACGAGCAGTACTTC. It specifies CASSIWTGGYEQYF.

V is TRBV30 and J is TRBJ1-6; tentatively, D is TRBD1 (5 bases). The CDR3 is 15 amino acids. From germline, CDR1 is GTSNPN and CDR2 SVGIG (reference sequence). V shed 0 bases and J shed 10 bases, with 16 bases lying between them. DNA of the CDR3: TGTGCCTGGAGTGTAGGTCCGGGGGGAGGGTCACCCCTCCACTTT. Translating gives CAWSVGPGGGSPLHF.

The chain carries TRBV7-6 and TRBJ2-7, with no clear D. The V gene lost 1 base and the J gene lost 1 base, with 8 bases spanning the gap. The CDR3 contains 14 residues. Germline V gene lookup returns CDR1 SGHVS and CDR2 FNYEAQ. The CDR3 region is CASSLGSGSYEQYF. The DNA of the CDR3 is TGTGCCAGCAGCTTAGGGTCAGGTTCCTACGAGCAGTACTTC.

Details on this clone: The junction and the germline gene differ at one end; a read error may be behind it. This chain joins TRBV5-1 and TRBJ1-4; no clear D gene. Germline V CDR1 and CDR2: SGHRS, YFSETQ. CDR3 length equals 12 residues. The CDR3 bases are TGCGCCAGCAGCTTGCCGCAGGCAAAAGCCAACTTT. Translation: CASSLPQAKANF.

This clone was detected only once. Written as DNA, the CDR3 is TGCGCCAGCACCCTCGTCTCCGGGGTTCGGACTGAAGCTTTCTTT. Translated, it gives CASTLVSGVRTEAFF. The V gene is TRBV5-1, the J gene TRBJ1-1; D remains unclear. V was trimmed by 6 bases and J by 5 bases, leaving 20 bases between them. Germline CDR1 reads SGHRS; CDR2 reads YFSETQ. The length of the CDR3 is 15 residues.

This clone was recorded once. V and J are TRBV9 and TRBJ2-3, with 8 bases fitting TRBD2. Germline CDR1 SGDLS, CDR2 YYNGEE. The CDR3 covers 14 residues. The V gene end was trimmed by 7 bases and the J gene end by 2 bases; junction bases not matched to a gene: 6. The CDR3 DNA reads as TGTGCCAGCGCGAGCGGGGGTTACACAGATACGCAGTATTTT. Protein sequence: CASASGGYTDTQYF.

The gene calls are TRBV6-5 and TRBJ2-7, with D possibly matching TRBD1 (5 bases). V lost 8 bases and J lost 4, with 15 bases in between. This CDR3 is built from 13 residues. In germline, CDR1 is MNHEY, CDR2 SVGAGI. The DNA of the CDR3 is TGTGCCAGCTCTAACCTGGGGCAATACGAGCAGTACTTC. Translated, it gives CASSNLGQYEQYF.

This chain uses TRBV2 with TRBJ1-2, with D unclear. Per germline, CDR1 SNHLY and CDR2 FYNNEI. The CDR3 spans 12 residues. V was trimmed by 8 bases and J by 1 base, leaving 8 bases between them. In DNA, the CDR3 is TGTGCCAGCCGTCCTGTTAACTATGGCTACACCTTC. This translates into CASRPVNYGYTF.

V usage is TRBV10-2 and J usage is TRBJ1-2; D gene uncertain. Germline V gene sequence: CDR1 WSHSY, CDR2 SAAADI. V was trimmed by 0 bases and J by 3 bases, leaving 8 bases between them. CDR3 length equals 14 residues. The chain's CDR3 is CASSESGNYYGYTF. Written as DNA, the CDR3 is TGCGCCAGCAGTGAGTCGGGGAATTACTATGGCTACACCTTC.

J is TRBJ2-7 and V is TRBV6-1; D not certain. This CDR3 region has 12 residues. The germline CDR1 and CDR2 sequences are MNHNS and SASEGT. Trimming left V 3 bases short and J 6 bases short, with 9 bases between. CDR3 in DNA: TGTGCCAGCAGTGACATAGGACGCGAGCAGTACTTC. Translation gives CASSDIGREQYF.

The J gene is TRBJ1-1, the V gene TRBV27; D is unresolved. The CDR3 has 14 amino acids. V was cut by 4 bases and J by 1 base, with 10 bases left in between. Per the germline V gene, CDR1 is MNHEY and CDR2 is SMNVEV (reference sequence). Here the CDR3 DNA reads TGTGCCAGCAGTTCAACAGCCAAGAACACTGAAGCTTTCTTT. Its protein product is CASSSTAKNTEAFF.